The rows below give T cell receptor beta chains drawn from one sample of a study of regulatory T cells in long-lasting Graves disease. Each CDR3 protein is one row after TCRdb ran MiXCR on the multiplex PCR reads. The table lists 550,000 to 600,000 distinct CDR3 sequences, 15% to 20% of them singletons, with 9.5% to 15% in the top ten. These same data were also listed under a study on T cells in Graves' hyperthyroidism and ophthalmopathy.

The specimen was peripheral blood mononuclear cells (PBMCs), collected at new diagnosis, from a patient treated with antithyroid drugs. These receptors all stem from a man aged 18 to 29 with Graves disease. CDR3s include the opening cysteine and the closing phenylalanine or tryptophan. The order of the fields is D gene, J gene, CDR3 length, V gene, clone size, CDR3 DNA, CDR3 protein. D genes are given only for firm matches. Clone size is not always given. Where it is, it says once, few, many or a class for expanded clones.

>-|TRBJ2-5|15|TRBV5-6|-
TGTGCCAGCAGCTTGACGTCCGGGAGCGGGGAGACCCAGTACTTC
CASSLTSGSGETQYF
>-|TRBJ1-1|13|TRBV27|many
TGTGCCAGCAGTTTCCGCCAGTTTGCTGAAGCTTTCTTT
CASSFRQFAEAFF
>-|TRBJ2-7|13|TRBV20-1|-
TGCAGTGCTAGGTTAGGACAGACCTACGAGCAGTACTTC
CSARLGQTYEQYF
>TRBD1|TRBJ1-1|13|TRBV12-3/TRBV12-4|many
TGTGCCAGCAGTTATAACAGGGGGCTTGGAGCTTTCTTT
CASSYNRGLGAFF
>-|TRBJ1-4|14|TRBV6-1|few
TGTGCCACCTCCAGGGGACGGACTAATGAAAAACTGTTTTTT
CATSRGRTNEKLFF
>-|TRBJ2-7|13|TRBV6-2/TRBV6-3|-
TGTGCCAGCAGGCCCCCGGGGGGCGGAGAGCAGTACTTC
CASRPPGGGEQYF
>-|TRBJ1-1|13|TRBV28|-
TGTGCCACCGAGACTGCCTCTGACGGTGAAGCTTTCTTT
CATETASDGEAFF
>TRBD1|TRBJ2-3|17|TRBV6-1|few
TGTGCCAGCAGTGAAGTCGGGACAGGGGGCTATACAGATACGCAGTATTTT
CASSEVGTGGYTDTQYF
>-|TRBJ2-7|13|TRBV19|-
TGTGCCAGTAGTATGTCGGCATTCTACGAGCAGTACTTC
CASSMSAFYEQYF
>TRBD2|TRBJ2-3|16|TRBV6-5|many
TGTGCCAGCAGTTACAATGCAGCGGGAGGGACAGATACGCAGTATTTT
CASSYNAAGGTDTQYF
>TRBD2|TRBJ2-1|12|TRBV12-3/TRBV12-4|many
TGTGCCAGCAGCTTTAGCGGGAGGGAGCAGTTCTTC
CASSFSGREQFF
>-|TRBJ2-1|14|TRBV28|many
TGTGCCAGCAGTCGGGCCAGGGAGGTCAATGAGCAGTTCTTC
CASSRAREVNEQFF
>TRBD2|TRBJ2-1|11|TRBV2|-
TGTGCCAGCAGACTAGCGCAAAAAGAGTTCTTC
CASRLAQKEFF
>-|TRBJ2-5|13|TRBV20-1|-
TGCAGTGCTAGAGATGGCCCTGAAGAGACCCAGTACTTC
CSARDGPEETQYF
>TRBD2|TRBJ2-3|17|TRBV6-2/TRBV6-3|many
TGTGCCAGCAGTTACCGGAGACTAGCGGGAGCGGCAGATACGCAGTATTTT
CASSYRRLAGAADTQYF
>-|TRBJ2-7|16|TRBV7-2|many
TGTGCCAGCAGCTTAGATGGGCGGAGACGCTCCTACGAGCAGTACTTC
CASSLDGRRRSYEQYF
>-|TRBJ1-2|15|TRBV27|many
TGTGCCAGCAGTTTAGGCAGCGCTACCCAAGGAGGCTACACCTTC
CASSLGSATQGGYTF
>TRBD2|TRBJ2-1|15|TRBV20-1|few
TGCAGTGCTCACGGTAGCGGGATTACCTACAATGAGCAGTTCTTC
CSAHGSGITYNEQFF
>-|TRBJ1-1|13|TRBV30|many
TGTGCCTGGAGTGTACTGGCAGGCGCTGAAGCTTTCTTT
CAWSVLAGAEAFF
>-|TRBJ2-1|14|TRBV28|many
TGTGCCGGTCAGGGGGGGTCTTCCTACAATGAGCAGTTCTTC
CAGQGGSSYNEQFF
>-|TRBJ1-4|14|TRBV6-1|-
TGTGCCAGCAGTGACATTTCAACTAATGAAAAACTGTTTTTT
CASSDISTNEKLFF
>-|TRBJ1-5|17|TRBV24-1|many
TGTGCCACCAGTGACCTCTCGACAGGTAGAGTAAATCAGCCCCAGCATTTT
CATSDLSTGRVNQPQHF
>-|TRBJ2-7|15|TRBV28|few
TGTGCCAGCCGGACGGGGGCAGGGAGGGTAGACGAGCAGTACTTC
CASRTGAGRVDEQYF
>-|TRBJ2-3|18|TRBV12-5|-
TGTGCTAGTGGTTTGTCCTTTTCCGGGGGCGCGATGACAGATACGCAGTATTTT
CASGLSFSGGAMTDTQYF
>TRBD1|TRBJ1-2|15|TRBV9|-
TGTGCCAGCAGCGGACGACAGGGGAGGGGCGCTGGCTACACCTTC
CASSGRQGRGAGYTF
>-|TRBJ1-5|16|TRBV19|-
TGTGCCAGTAGTACCGTAGGGGGGAATAGCAATCAGCCCCAGCATTTT
CASSTVGGNSNQPQHF
>-|TRBJ2-7|16|TRBV20-1|few
TGCAGTGCTAGAGATAGATTGTGGCCCCTTAGTTACGAGCAGTACTTC
CSARDRLWPLSYEQYF
>-|TRBJ2-1|15|TRBV12-3/TRBV12-4|many
TGTGCCAGCAGTTTATCGTCGGGAGTTGTGAATGAGCAGTTCTTC
CASSLSSGVVNEQFF
>-|TRBJ2-7|13|TRBV29-1|many
TGCAGCGTTGCCAGGGGCAGGCTCTACGAGCAGTACTTC
CSVARGRLYEQYF
>-|TRBJ2-5|12|TRBV12-3/TRBV12-4|-
TGTGCCAGCAGTCTTTCGAAAGAGACCCAGTACTTC
CASSLSKETQYF
>-|TRBJ2-7|15|TRBV5-1|many
TGCGCCAGCAGCTTGTTCCCGGACAAGGCAGGCGAGCAGTACTTC
CASSLFPDKAGEQYF
>-|TRBJ2-7|13|TRBV5-1|many
TGCGCCAGTAGGAGCGGGCCCGGCGACGAGCAGTACTTC
CASRSGPGDEQYF
>-|TRBJ1-5|13|TRBV3-1|-
TGTGCCAGCAGCCAATCTTTAGATCAGCCCCAGCATTTT
CASSQSLDQPQHF
>TRBD1|TRBJ2-3|15|TRBV24-1|many
TGTGCCACCAGTGAGATCGGACAGGGCCCAAATACGCAGTATTTT
CATSEIGQGPNTQYF
>-|TRBJ2-7|15|TRBV7-8|-
TGTGCCAGCACCCTCGGCGGGACCCGCCCCTACGAGCAGTACTTC
CASTLGGTRPYEQYF
>TRBD1|TRBJ2-7|15|TRBV9|few
TGTGCCAGCAGCGTTGCCGGGACAGATTTTCGCGAGCAGTACTTC
CASSVAGTDFREQYF
>-|TRBJ2-7|12|TRBV3-1|-
TGTGCCAGCAGCCAAGAGCCATTCGAGCAGTACTTC
CASSQEPFEQYF
>TRBD2|TRBJ2-1|19|TRBV5-8|-
TGTGCCAGCAGCTTGGCCGTGCGGGAGGGCCGGGGAATTTACAATGAGCAGTTCTTC
CASSLAVREGRGIYNEQFF
>TRBD2|TRBJ2-2|18|TRBV20-1|many
TGCAGTGCTAGCCTTAGACTAGCGGGAGGTCCATACACCGGGGAGCTGTTTTTT
CSASLRLAGGPYTGELFF
>-|TRBJ1-4|13|TRBV2|-
TGTGCCGGTCACAGAGCAACTAATGAAAAACTGTTTTTT
CAGHRATNEKLFF
>TRBD1|TRBJ2-1|13|TRBV28|many
TGTGCCAGCAGTCGACAGGGACACAATGAGCAGTTCTTC
CASSRQGHNEQFF
>-|TRBJ2-1|12|TRBV28|many
TGTGCCAGCAGTTTATTAGGCGATGAGCAGTTCTTC
CASSLLGDEQFF
>-|TRBJ2-7|14|TRBV19|-
TGTGCCAGTAGTATAGTTCGGAGCTCGGGGGAGCAGTACTTC
CASSIVRSSGEQYF
>-|TRBJ2-5|16|TRBV7-9|-
TGTGCCAGCAGCCAAGCGTTTAGCGGCACTCAAGAGACCCAGTACTTC
CASSQAFSGTQETQYF
>-|TRBJ1-1|13|TRBV5-4|-
TGTGCCAGCAGCTTGAGGGCTCGCACTGAAGCTTTCTTT
CASSLRARTEAFF
>-|TRBJ2-7|14|TRBV7-3|many
TGTGCCAGCAGCTTTGGGGGCAGGGAGTACGAGCAGTACTTC
CASSFGGREYEQYF
>-|TRBJ1-5|12|TRBV3-1|many
TGTGCCAGCAGCCGCGGGAGTCGGCCCCAGCATTTT
CASSRGSRPQHF
>TRBD1|TRBJ2-7|16|TRBV28|many
TGTGCCAGCAGTACCCGGGGACAGGGGGCAGCATACGAGCAGTACTTC
CASSTRGQGAAYEQYF
>-|TRBJ2-2|14|TRBV20-1|-
TGCAGTGCTAGGTCCCGGTCGAACACCGGGGAGCTGTTTTTT
CSARSRSNTGELFF
>-|TRBJ2-1|14|TRBV18|many
TGTGCCAGCTCACCAGAACCGACTGCTCCTGAGCAGTTCTTC
CASSPEPTAPEQFF
>TRBD2|TRBJ2-3|16|TRBV5-1|-
TGCGCCAGCAGCTTGGTGGGCGGGAGGGCCTCGGATACGCAGTATTTT
CASSLVGGRASDTQYF
>-|TRBJ2-1|17|TRBV7-3|many
TGTGCCAGCAGCTTAGAAAGTATCCGGAGTTCCTACAATGAGCAGTTCTTC
CASSLESIRSSYNEQFF